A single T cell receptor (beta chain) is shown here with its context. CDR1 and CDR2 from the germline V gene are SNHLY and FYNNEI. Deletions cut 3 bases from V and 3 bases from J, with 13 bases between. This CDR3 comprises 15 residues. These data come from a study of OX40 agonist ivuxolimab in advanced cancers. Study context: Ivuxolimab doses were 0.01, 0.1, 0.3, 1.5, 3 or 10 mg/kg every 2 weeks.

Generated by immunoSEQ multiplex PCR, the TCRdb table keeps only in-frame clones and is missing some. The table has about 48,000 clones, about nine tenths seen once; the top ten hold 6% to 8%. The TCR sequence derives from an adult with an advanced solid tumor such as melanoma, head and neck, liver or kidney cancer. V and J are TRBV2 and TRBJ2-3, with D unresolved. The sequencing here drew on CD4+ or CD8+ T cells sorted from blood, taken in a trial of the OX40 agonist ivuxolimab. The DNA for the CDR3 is TGTGCCAGCAGTGACCCGGCGTCCGAAACAGATACGCAGTATTTT. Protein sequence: CASSDPASETDTQYF.